This TCR beta chain was observed in a study of T cells in Graves' hyperthyroidism and ophthalmopathy. The study left out patients who had uncontrolled infection, other autoimmune disease, pregnancy or lactation. TCR beta CDR3 region amplification was performed from RNA transcripts. When the TCR CDR3 underwent first-round RT-PCR, the HTBI primer set was used. Each CDR3 protein gets one entry after TCRdb re-called the multiplex PCR reads with MiXCR. The table shows about 520,000 distinct CDR3 sequences, with approximately 24% occurring only once. CDR1 is MDHEN and CDR2 is SYDVKM in the germline V gene. V trimming: 3 bases; J trimming: 0 bases; junction bases outside the gene matches: 17. CDR3 length equals 21 residues.

Sequenced material: blood. This receptor was taken from a woman aged 25 to 39 with Graves' ophthalmopathy. The chain combines TRBV28 with TRBJ1-2; 12 bases fit TRBD1. CDR3 residues: CASSFPGQGAPGSLANYGYTF. CDR3 coding DNA: TGTGCCAGCAGTTTTCCGGGACAGGGGGCGCCGGGATCCCTAGCTAACTATGGCTACACCTTC.